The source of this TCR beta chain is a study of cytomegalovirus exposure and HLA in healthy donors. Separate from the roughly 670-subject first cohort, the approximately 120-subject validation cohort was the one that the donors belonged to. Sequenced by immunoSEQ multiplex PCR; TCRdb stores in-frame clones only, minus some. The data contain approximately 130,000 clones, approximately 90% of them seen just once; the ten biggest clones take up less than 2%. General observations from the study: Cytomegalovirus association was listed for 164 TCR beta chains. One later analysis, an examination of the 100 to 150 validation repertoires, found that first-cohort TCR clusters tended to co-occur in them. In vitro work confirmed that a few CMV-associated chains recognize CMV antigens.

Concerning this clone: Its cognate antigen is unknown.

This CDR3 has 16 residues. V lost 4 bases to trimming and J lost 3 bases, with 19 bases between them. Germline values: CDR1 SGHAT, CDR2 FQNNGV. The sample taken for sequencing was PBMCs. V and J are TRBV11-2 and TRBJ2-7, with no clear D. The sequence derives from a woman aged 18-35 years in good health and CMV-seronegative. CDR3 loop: CASSSFSAPRSYEQYF. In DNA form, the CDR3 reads TGTGCCAGCAGCTCGTTCTCGGCACCCCGGAGCTACGAGCAGTACTTC.